This TCR beta chain is drawn from a study of cytomegalovirus exposure and HLA in healthy donors (dated by TCRdb to the late 2010s). Study-wide context: The 650 to 800 repertoires of the first cohort and the roughly 120 validation repertoires were produced on the same platform, according to a later analysis. High-throughput TCR immunosequencing, statistical association of individual TCRs with disease status, and machine learning were combined to predict cytomegalovirus infection status. The aim of the study was to test whether cataloging public T cell receptors could identify signatures of past pathogen exposure. Along with the roughly 700-subject first cohort, a separate validation cohort of over 90 different subjects was used. Beyond this particular receptor, the publication reports: It was suggested by the authors that the approach could potentially be generalized to other disease states and immunological phenotypes. In vitro tests confirmed that three of the cytomegalovirus-associated TCR beta chains recognize cytomegalovirus antigens. Of the cluster scores, about 94% were above 0 in a later analysis, which found that TCRs clustered in the first cohort also tended to co-occur in the 130 or so validation repertoires. The study listed 164 TCR beta chains as associated with cytomegalovirus. While some public TCRs were present in many individuals, most TCR sequences turned up only very rarely across donors. The classifier was reported to diagnose cytomegalovirus status with high specificity and sensitivity in both the original and validation cohorts. A later analysis lacked HLA typing for the validation cohort, so it scored co-occurrence in that cohort across all 110 or so repertoires.

The donors belonged to the validation cohort of about 130 subjects, which was separate from the roughly 700-subject first cohort. Trimming at the junction amounts to 3 bases on V and 9 bases on J, and the germline ends lie 7 bases apart. Taken from the germline V gene (reference sequence), the CDR1 and CDR2 loops are MNHEY and SMNVEV. The CDR3 has 11 amino acids, counting the end cysteine and phenylalanine. Of all the DNA, just the CDR3 is kept, 33 bases in frame from base 1. Library prep was done by the immunoSEQ multiplex PCR assay. In the paper's pipeline: A statistical classification framework was built to diagnose cytomegalovirus status from the catalog of TCR beta chain sequences. Not all clones reach the TCRdb copy of this immuneACCESS table, which keeps in-frame sequences only. Checked studies attribute under half of the gap to unresolved V genes and leave the rest unexplained. V and J calls and clone size are those listed in that table; D and trimming were worked out from the DNA. This sample is represented by roughly 150,000 clones; around nine tenths of them were singletons. Of the sample, 3.3% is held by the ten largest clones.

In the case of this clone: Its antigen is currently not known. No much larger clone exists at a distance of one base, and base qualities are not known.

What was sequenced was PBMCs. The TCR originated in a woman under 30 in good health and CMV-seropositive. Recombination joined TRBV27 with TRBJ2-3; the D gene remains uncertain. This receptor has the CDR3 CASSFYSTQYF. In nucleotide form, the sequence is TGTGCCAGCAGTTTCTACTCGACGCAGTATTTT.